These T cell receptor beta chains were read from a single sample in a study of post-analysis software for immune sequencing data. TCRdb processed the PCR reads anew with MiXCR; each CDR3 protein has one entry. Of hundreds of thousands of distinct CDR3 sequences in the sample, approximately 30% were seen once. Sequences were obtained from blood. The receptor source for this set is a girl under 18 with multiple sclerosis. Each CDR3 is given with its conserved first and last residue. Each record gives: V gene, D gene, J gene, clone size, CDR3 DNA, CDR3 protein. A D gene is named only where the DNA matches it firmly. A row's size may be missing; if present it is once, few, many or a size class.

v_gene: TRBV20-1; d_gene: TRBD1; j_gene: TRBJ1-5; abundance: few; CDR3nt: TGCAGTGCTAGAGGCCAGGGGGCAGGTCAGCCCCAGCATTTT; CDR3aa: CSARGQGAGQPQHF
v_gene: TRBV6-2/TRBV6-3; d_gene: .; j_gene: TRBJ2-3; abundance: .; CDR3nt: TGTGCCAGCAGTTATAGCGGCTACACAGATACGCAGTATTTT; CDR3aa: CASSYSGYTDTQYF
v_gene: TRBV10-3; d_gene: .; j_gene: TRBJ2-3; abundance: .; CDR3nt: TGTGCCATCAGTGAGTCATCGCCGCAGGAAAGCACAGATACGCAGTATTTT; CDR3aa: CAISESSPQESTDTQYF
v_gene: TRBV14; d_gene: .; j_gene: TRBJ2-3; abundance: few; CDR3nt: TGTGCCAGCAGCCAAGGTCTGAGCGGTTACCCCGTGGATACGCAGTATTTT; CDR3aa: CASSQGLSGYPVDTQYF
v_gene: TRBV20-1; d_gene: TRBD1; j_gene: TRBJ2-5; abundance: .; CDR3nt: TGCAGTGCGTACCCGGGACAGCAAGAGACCCAGTACTTC; CDR3aa: CSAYPGQQETQYF
v_gene: TRBV4-3; d_gene: .; j_gene: TRBJ1-4; abundance: few; CDR3nt: TGCGCCAGCAGCCACGTCTGGTCCGGGTATAATGAAAAACTGTTTTTT; CDR3aa: CASSHVWSGYNEKLFF
v_gene: TRBV12-3/TRBV12-4; d_gene: .; j_gene: TRBJ2-1; abundance: once; CDR3nt: TGTGCCAGCAGTACCTATCGTACCAGGAATGAGCAGTTCTTC; CDR3aa: CASSTYRTRNEQFF
v_gene: TRBV6-4; d_gene: TRBD1; j_gene: TRBJ2-1; abundance: few; CDR3nt: TGTGCCAGCAGTGTGGAACAGGGGTCCCATGAGCAGTTCTTC; CDR3aa: CASSVEQGSHEQFF
v_gene: TRBV4-3; d_gene: .; j_gene: TRBJ1-2; abundance: .; CDR3nt: TGCGCCAGCAGCCAAGATCGGCTGGACACAGATGGCTACACCTTC; CDR3aa: CASSQDRLDTDGYTF
v_gene: TRBV12-3/TRBV12-4; d_gene: TRBD2; j_gene: TRBJ2-7; abundance: .; CDR3nt: TGTGCCAGCAACGAGGCGGGGCGGGGAGGGGAGAACGAGCAGTACTTC; CDR3aa: CASNEAGRGGENEQYF
v_gene: TRBV29-1; d_gene: TRBD1; j_gene: TRBJ2-7; abundance: .; CDR3nt: TGCAGCCGGGTGGAGAGGGGTTTTGACCTGCAGGGGGAAGAAGAAGGCGAGCAGTACTTC; CDR3aa: CSRVERGFDLQGEEEGEQYF
v_gene: TRBV29-1; d_gene: TRBD1; j_gene: TRBJ1-4; abundance: many; CDR3nt: TGCAGCGTATCGGGACAGGGGCTAGCAACTAATGAAAAACTGTTTTTT; CDR3aa: CSVSGQGLATNEKLFF
v_gene: TRBV20-1; d_gene: .; j_gene: TRBJ1-5; abundance: .; CDR3nt: TGCAGTGCTGGAGGAATACAGCACAATCAGCCCCAGCATTTT; CDR3aa: CSAGGIQHNQPQHF
v_gene: TRBV7-2; d_gene: .; j_gene: TRBJ2-5; abundance: .; CDR3nt: TGTGCCAGCAGCGCCGCGCGGGGAATACAAGAGACCCAGTACTTC; CDR3aa: CASSAARGIQETQYF
v_gene: TRBV3-1; d_gene: .; j_gene: TRBJ1-1; abundance: .; CDR3nt: TGTGCCAGCAGACTGACGGAGAACACTGAAGCTTTCTTT; CDR3aa: CASRLTENTEAFF
v_gene: TRBV12-3/TRBV12-4; d_gene: .; j_gene: TRBJ1-1; abundance: few; CDR3nt: TGTGCCAGCAGCGTCAGGGGTGAAGCTTTCTTT; CDR3aa: CASSVRGEAFF
v_gene: TRBV5-5; d_gene: TRBD1; j_gene: TRBJ2-5; abundance: few; CDR3nt: TGTGCCAGCAGCCCTTGGACAGGCCAAGAGACCCAGTACTTC; CDR3aa: CASSPWTGQETQYF
v_gene: TRBV6-2/TRBV6-3; d_gene: TRBD1; j_gene: TRBJ1-4; abundance: .; CDR3nt: TGTACCAGCAACATCGACTCCGGGACAGGGGGTGAAAAACTGTTTTTT; CDR3aa: CTSNIDSGTGGEKLFF
v_gene: TRBV5-1; d_gene: TRBD2; j_gene: TRBJ2-1; abundance: few; CDR3nt: TGCGCCAGCAGCACCCCGACTAGCGGTAACCCCGCGCTGTTCTTC; CDR3aa: CASSTPTSGNPALFF
v_gene: TRBV27; d_gene: TRBD1; j_gene: TRBJ2-7; abundance: few; CDR3nt: TGTGCCAGCAGTTTAAGCTACCGGACAGGGGGATACGAGCAGTACTTC; CDR3aa: CASSLSYRTGGYEQYF
v_gene: TRBV2; d_gene: TRBD2; j_gene: TRBJ2-3; abundance: .; CDR3nt: TGTGCCAGCAGGCGTTTAGCGGGGGGCGGTGGAGATACGCAGTATTTT; CDR3aa: CASRRLAGGGGDTQYF
v_gene: TRBV9; d_gene: TRBD2; j_gene: TRBJ2-3; abundance: .; CDR3nt: TGTGCCAGCAGCGCTACTAGCGGACCCTATATCACAGATACGCAGTATTTT; CDR3aa: CASSATSGPYITDTQYF
v_gene: TRBV20-1; d_gene: .; j_gene: TRBJ1-3; abundance: once; CDR3nt: TGCAGTGCTGGATCAGGGTTCGGAAACACCATATATTTT; CDR3aa: CSAGSGFGNTIYF
v_gene: TRBV4-3; d_gene: TRBD2; j_gene: TRBJ2-7; abundance: many; CDR3nt: TGCGCCAGCAGCCAAGTAAGCGGGAGCGGGTACGAGCAGTACTTC; CDR3aa: CASSQVSGSGYEQYF
v_gene: TRBV7-2; d_gene: .; j_gene: TRBJ2-4; abundance: few; CDR3nt: TGTGCCAGCAGCTTAGCGACCGGTATAAGAGCCAAAAACATTCAGTACTTC; CDR3aa: CASSLATGIRAKNIQYF
v_gene: TRBV27; d_gene: .; j_gene: TRBJ1-1; abundance: .; CDR3nt: TGTGCCAGCAGAGGGGCGGATAACACTGAAGCTTTCTTT; CDR3aa: CASRGADNTEAFF
v_gene: TRBV20-1; d_gene: .; j_gene: TRBJ2-3; abundance: many; CDR3nt: TGCAGTGCACAGGGTCAGATAGATACGCAGTATTTT; CDR3aa: CSAQGQIDTQYF
v_gene: TRBV7-2; d_gene: TRBD2; j_gene: TRBJ2-1; abundance: .; CDR3nt: TGTGCCAGCAGCACAGAGCGGGGGCGCTACAATGAGCAGTTCTTC; CDR3aa: CASSTERGRYNEQFF
v_gene: TRBV20-1; d_gene: TRBD1; j_gene: TRBJ1-1; abundance: few; CDR3nt: TGCAGTGCTAGATTACCATTCCGGGACAGGGGACTGCGGGCTGAAGCTTTCTTT; CDR3aa: CSARLPFRDRGLRAEAFF
v_gene: TRBV9; d_gene: .; j_gene: TRBJ1-5; abundance: .; CDR3nt: TGTGCCAGCAGCGTGTCCTCGGCCACGGGGCCCCAGCATTTT; CDR3aa: CASSVSSATGPQHF